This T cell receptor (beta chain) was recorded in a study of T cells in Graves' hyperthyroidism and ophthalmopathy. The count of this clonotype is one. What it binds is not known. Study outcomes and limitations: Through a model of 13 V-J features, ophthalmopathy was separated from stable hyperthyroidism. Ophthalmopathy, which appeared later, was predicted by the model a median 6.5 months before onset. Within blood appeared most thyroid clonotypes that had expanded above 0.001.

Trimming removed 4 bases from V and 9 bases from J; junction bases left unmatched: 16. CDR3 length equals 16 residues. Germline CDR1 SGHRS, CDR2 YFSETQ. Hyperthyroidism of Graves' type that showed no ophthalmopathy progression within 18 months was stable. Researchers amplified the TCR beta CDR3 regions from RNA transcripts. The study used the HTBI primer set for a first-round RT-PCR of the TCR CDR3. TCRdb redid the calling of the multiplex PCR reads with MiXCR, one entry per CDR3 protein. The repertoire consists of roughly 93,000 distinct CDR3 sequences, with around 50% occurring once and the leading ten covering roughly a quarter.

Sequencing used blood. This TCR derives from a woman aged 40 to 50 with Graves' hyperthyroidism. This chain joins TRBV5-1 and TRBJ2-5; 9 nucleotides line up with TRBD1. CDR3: CASSIGTGKSNQPQYF. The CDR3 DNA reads TGCGCCAGCAGCATTGGGACAGGGAAGAGCAATCAGCCCCAGTACTTC.